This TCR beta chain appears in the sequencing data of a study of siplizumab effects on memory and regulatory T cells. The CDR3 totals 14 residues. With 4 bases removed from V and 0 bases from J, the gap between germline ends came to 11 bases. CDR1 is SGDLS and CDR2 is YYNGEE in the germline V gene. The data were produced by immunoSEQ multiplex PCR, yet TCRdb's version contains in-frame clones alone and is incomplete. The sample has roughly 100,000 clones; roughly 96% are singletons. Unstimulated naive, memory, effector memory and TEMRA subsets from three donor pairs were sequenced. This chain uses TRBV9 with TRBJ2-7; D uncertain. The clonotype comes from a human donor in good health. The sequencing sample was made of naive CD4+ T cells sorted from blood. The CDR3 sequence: CASSPRLDSYEQYF. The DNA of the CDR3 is TGTGCCAGCAGCCCCAGGCTTGACTCCTACGAGCAGTACTTC.